This TCR beta chain was documented in a study of blood T cell repertoires in COVID-19. Across the study: Samples came from the United States, Italy and Spain, spanning acute and convalescent COVID-19.

Trimming took off 1 base at V and 6 bases at J, with 12 bases between the two ends. CDR3 length equals 14 residues. Germline loops: CDR1 SGHAT, CDR2 FQDESV (reference sequence). This clone came up once. Other DNA sequences of this sample code for an identical CDR3. Those enrolled, adults aged roughly 18 to 90 years, came from about two dozen US areas. Allocation to cohorts depended on clinical history reported by the participants. How the authors handled the data: The authors estimated nucleated cell counts from reference gene primer amplification. Libraries were prepared by immunoSEQ multiplex PCR; TCRdb keeps only in-frame clonotypes and omits some of them. The V and J calls and clone size are taken from that table; D and trimming were inferred from the DNA. Of about 160,000 clones in the sample, more than 70% were seen once.

The J gene is TRBJ1-1, the V gene TRBV11-1; D might be TRBD1 (5 bases). This clonotype originated in a woman aged 45-60 years in a cohort exposed to, infected with or recovered from COVID-19 (not recorded which). The specimen was PBMCs or T cells enriched from blood (not recorded which). CDR3 DNA: TGTGCCAGCAGCTTAGGAAGGGGTGGCTCTGAAGCTTTCTTT. This translates into CASSLGRGGSEAFF.